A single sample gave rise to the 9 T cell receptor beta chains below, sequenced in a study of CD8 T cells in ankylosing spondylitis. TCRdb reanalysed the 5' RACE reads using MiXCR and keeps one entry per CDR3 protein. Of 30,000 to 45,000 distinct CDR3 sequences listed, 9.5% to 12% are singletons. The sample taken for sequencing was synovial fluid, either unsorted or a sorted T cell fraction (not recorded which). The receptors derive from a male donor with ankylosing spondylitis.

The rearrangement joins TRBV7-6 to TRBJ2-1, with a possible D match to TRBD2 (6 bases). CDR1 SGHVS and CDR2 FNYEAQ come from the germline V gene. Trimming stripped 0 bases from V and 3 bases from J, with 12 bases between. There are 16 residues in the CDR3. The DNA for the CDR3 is TGTGCCAGCAGCTTAGCAGCCGGGGACTTCTACAATGAGCAGTTCTTC. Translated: CASSLAAGDFYNEQFF.

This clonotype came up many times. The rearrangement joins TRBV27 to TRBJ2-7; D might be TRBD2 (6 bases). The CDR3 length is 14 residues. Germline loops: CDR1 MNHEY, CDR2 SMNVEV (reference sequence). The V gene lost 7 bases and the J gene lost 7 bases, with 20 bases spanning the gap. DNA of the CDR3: TGTGCCAGCAAAGCCTCCGGACTAAACAGGGAGCAGTACTTC. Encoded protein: CASKASGLNREQYF.

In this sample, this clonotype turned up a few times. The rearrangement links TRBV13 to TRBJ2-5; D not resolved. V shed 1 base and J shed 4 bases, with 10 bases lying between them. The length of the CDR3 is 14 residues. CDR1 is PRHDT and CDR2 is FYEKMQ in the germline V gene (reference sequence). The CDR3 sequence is CASSLEGPAETQYF. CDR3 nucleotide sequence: TGTGCCAGCAGCTTAGAGGGTCCTGCAGAGACCCAGTACTTC.

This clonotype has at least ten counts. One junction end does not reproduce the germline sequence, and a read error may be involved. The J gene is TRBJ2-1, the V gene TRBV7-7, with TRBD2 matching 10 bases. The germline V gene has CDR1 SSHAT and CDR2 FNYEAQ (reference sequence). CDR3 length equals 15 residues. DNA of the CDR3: TGTGCTAGCAGCCCATCTAGCGGGAGAAAGGAGAAGCAGTTCTTC. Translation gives CASSPSSGRKEKQFF.

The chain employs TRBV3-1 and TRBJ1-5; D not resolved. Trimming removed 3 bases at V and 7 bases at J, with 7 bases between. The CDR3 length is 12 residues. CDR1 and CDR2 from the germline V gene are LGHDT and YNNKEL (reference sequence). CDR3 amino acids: CASSQTGQPQHF. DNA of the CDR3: TGTGCCAGCAGCCAGACGGGGCAGCCCCAGCATTTT.

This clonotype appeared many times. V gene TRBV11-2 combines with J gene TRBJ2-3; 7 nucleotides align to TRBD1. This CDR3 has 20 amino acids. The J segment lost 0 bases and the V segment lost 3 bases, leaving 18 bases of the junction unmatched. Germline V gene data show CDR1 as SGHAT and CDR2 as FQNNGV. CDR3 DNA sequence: TGTGCCAGCAGCTTTTTGGACAGGACGATTTACCGTCCTAGCACAGATACGCAGTATTTT. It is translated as CASSFLDRTIYRPSTDTQYF.

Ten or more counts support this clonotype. CDR3 sequence (DNA): TGTGCCAGCAGCCTTCAGCACCTAGCGGGATATGTCTACAATGAGCAGTTCTTC. Protein: CASSLQHLAGYVYNEQFF. The V and J genes are TRBV7-2 and TRBJ2-1; TRBD2 aligns across 9 bases. This CDR3 region has 18 residues. The trim removed 5 bases at V and 3 bases at J, leaving 14 bases unmatched. CDR1 is SGHTA, CDR2 FQGNSA, per germline.

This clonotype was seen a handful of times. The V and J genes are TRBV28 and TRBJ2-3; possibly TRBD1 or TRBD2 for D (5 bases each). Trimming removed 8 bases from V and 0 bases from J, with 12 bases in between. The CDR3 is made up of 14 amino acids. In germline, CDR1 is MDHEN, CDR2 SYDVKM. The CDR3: CASERGLSTDTQYF. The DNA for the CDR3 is TGTGCCAGCGAACGGGGCCTTAGCACAGATACGCAGTATTTT.

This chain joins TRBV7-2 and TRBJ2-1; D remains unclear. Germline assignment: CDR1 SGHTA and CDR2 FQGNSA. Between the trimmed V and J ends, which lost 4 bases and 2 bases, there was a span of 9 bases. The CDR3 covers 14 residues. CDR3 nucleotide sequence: TGTGCCAGCAGCTCCTCCACGGCCTACAATGAGCAGTTCTTC. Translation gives CASSSSTAYNEQFF.